The present T cell receptor beta chain was sequenced within a study of naive and memory T cell subsets (TCRdb year 2017). Study-wide context: In the figure summarizing the skin biopsy and whole blood samples, some 10 blood donors, 7 tuberculin skin test biopsies and 3 saline control biopsies were reported. PCR2 was typically performed as a SYBR Green qPCR that was stopped at a set threshold, although end-point PCR (around 6 cycles) could be used instead for low-input samples.

Of note for this clonotype: Its cognate antigen has yet to be identified. Base qualities are not at hand, and no much larger clone is one base apart.

The CDR1 and CDR2 encoded by the germline V gene are SGHRS and YFSETQ. The germline ends are 6 bases apart after V is trimmed by 0 bases and J by 5 bases. The CDR3 goes from the cysteine to the phenylalanine over 13 residues. The kept DNA is CDR3 alone, 39 bases in frame from the first base. Library creation used 5' RACE. The ligated cDNA was amplified in four rounds of PCR with nested alpha and beta constant region primers together with the SP2 primer. For the blood and skin samples, reverse transcription of TCR RNA was done with SuperScript IV along with alpha and beta constant region primers. An oligonucleotide carrying the Illumina SP2 primer and a UMI was ligated to the cDNA 3' end using T4 RNA ligase 1. To prevent hairpin formation, the 12-nucleotide UMI was made up of two random hexamers with an eight-base spacer between them. From the second PCR onward, TCR alpha and beta chain libraries were processed separately and dual indexed for multiplexing. After pooling, the indexed libraries were analyzed by capillary electrophoresis and sequenced on either an Illumina MiSeq or NextSeq. To boost base diversity and improve cluster recognition, PhiX DNA at about 5-8% was spiked into the libraries. For the original study's pipeline: Demultiplexor pulled UMIs out of read 2, joined the UMIs with the TCR sequence from read 1, and separated reads according to sample indices. Decombinator identified V and J genes and V-J junctions, assigning each TCR a five-part identifier including V and J deletions. UMIs were used by Collapsinator to correct sequencing errors and PCR amplification heterogeneity, so that a UMI-based abundance was obtained for each TCR. CDR3Translator turned identifiers into nucleotide sequence, translated the nucleotide sequence into amino acids, and pulled out CDR3 regions based on terminal motifs. Error-corrected alpha and beta TCR counts from blood and skin were compared after normalization to input RNA amount. The raw public data were reprocessed by TCRdb itself: fastp quality trimming at Q25, MiXCR clonotype calling, in-frame beta chains only. CDR3 protein duplicates are merged, each entry listing the most common genes and DNA. For this entry, the V and J calls and clone size follow TCRdb and not the study's own pipeline. Here the sample has about 32,000 distinct CDR3 sequences; approximately 15% occur a single time. The ten top clones hold roughly 2.6% of the sample.

Broader findings and caveats from the paper: The RNA-based method was acknowledged as potentially sensitive to TCR transcript changes with T cell activation and differentiation.

The study described a robust, sensitive protocol for amplifying, sequencing and analyzing TCRs, using 3' ligation of a UMI-containing oligonucleotide to TCR cDNA. For whole blood analysis, approximately 2.5 ml of peripheral blood was collected from healthy adult volunteers into Tempus tubes, and RNA was extracted following the manufacturer's instructions. Total RNA was used without cell sorting and was treated with RQ1 DNase before reverse transcription, with a target input of roughly 1 to 1000 ng. Libraries were prepared from skin biopsies and whole blood so that pipeline robustness could be tested in samples in which T cells form a minority population.

The chain is made from TRBV5-1 and TRBJ2-1; a confident D gene designation cannot be given. The receptor was derived from a female donor in good health. The CDR3 here reads CASSLGRNNEQFF. The DNA sequence is given as TGCGCCAGCAGCTTGGGACGGAACAATGAGCAGTTCTTC.